The source of this T cell receptor (beta chain) is a study of blood T cell repertoires in COVID-19. Study as a whole: The United States, Italy and Spain supplied acute and convalescent COVID-19 samples. Sample material is recorded as cDNA or gDNA derived from T cells, B-cell-depleted T cells, or PBMCs.

Per the authors' pipeline: Estimation of nucleated cell counts relied on the amplification of reference gene primers. TCRdb's copy holds only in-frame clones and misses some; the assay was immunoSEQ multiplex PCR. V and J calls and clone size are copied from that table; D and trimming were computed from the DNA. Counted here are about 14,000 clones, approximately 88% occurring once; the ten biggest clones make up 4.5% to 6%. Deletions cut 2 bases from V and 4 bases from J, with 16 bases between. The CDR3 totals 16 residues. The germline CDR1 and CDR2 sequences are SGDLS and YYNGEE. The sample consisted of peripheral blood. This clonotype originated in a human donor in a cohort sampled during active COVID-19. The V call is TRBV9, the J call TRBJ2-1, with D possibly being TRBD1 (6 bases). The CDR3 DNA is TGTGCCAGCAGCGTTAGCAGGGGAGCGGTTTACAATGAGCAGTTCTTC. It translates to CASSVSRGAVYNEQFF.